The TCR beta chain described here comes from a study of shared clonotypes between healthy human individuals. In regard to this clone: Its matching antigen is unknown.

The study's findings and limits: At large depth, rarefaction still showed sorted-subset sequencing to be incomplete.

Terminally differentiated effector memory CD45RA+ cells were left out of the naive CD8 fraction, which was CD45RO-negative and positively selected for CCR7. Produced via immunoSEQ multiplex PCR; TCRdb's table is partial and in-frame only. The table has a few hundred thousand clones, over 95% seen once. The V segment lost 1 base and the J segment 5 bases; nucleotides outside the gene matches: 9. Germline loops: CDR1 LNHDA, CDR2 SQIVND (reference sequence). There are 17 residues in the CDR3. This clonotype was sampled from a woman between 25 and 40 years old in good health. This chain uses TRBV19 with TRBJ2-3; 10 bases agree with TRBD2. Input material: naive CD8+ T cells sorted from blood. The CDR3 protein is CASSIASGRAIGDTQYF. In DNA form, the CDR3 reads TGTGCCAGTAGTATAGCGAGCGGGAGGGCCATTGGAGATACGCAGTATTTT.